The sample holds many counts of the clone carrying this T cell receptor beta chain. In TCRdb, the 5' RACE reads were re-called with MiXCR into one record per CDR3 protein. Among 15,000 to 20,000 distinct CDR3 sequences, 9% to 10% were seen once, and the ten largest hold roughly a third. Time point here: blood at routine non-recurrence follow-up after resection. The CDR3 runs to 17 residues. Germline V gives CDR1 MNHEY, CDR2 SMNVEV (reference sequence). Between the trimmed V and J ends, which lost 6 bases and 0 bases, there was a span of 18 bases. The data derive from a study of spatial heterogeneity in lung cancer. Study overall: Detected sequences consistently included more beta-chain ones than alpha-chain ones.

The receptor was derived from a female donor with early-stage non-small cell lung cancer. This chain connects TRBV27 to TRBJ1-5; TRBD1 might be the D (5 bases). Sequenced material: PBMCs, taken at follow-up. The CDR3 coding sequence is TGTGCCAGCAGGCTGGGGGGAAGCGAGAATAGCAATCAGCCCCAGCATTTT. Protein sequence: CASRLGGSENSNQPQHF.